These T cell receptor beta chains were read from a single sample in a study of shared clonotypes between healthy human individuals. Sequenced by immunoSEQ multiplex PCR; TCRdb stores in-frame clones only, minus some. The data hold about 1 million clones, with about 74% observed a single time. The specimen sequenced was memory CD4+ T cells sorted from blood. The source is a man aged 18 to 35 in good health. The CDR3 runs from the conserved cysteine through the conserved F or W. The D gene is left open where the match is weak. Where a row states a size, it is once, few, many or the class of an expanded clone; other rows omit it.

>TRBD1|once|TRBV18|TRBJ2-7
TGTGCCAGCTCACCATCGAGACAGGGGGTCAACGAGCAGTACTTC
CASSPSRQGVNEQYF
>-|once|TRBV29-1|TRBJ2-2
TGCAGCGTTGCCCCGCAGCCCGGGGAGCTGTTTTTT
CSVAPQPGELFF
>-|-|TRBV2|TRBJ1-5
TGTGCCAGCAGTATAACAATGACCAGTGGAGGTCAGCCCCAGCATTTT
CASSITMTSGGQPQHF
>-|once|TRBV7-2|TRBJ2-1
TGTGCCAGCAGCTTAGGAGGTGTCGGGGGTAACAATGAGCAGTTCTTC
CASSLGGVGGNNEQFF
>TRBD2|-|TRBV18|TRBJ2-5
TGTGCCAGCTCACCACGAAGGTCGGGAGGAGAGACCCAGTACTTC
CASSPRRSGGETQYF
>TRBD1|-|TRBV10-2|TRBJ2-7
TGCGCCAGCAGTGAAATCTGGGACAGGGGCGGCGAGCAGTACTTC
CASSEIWDRGGEQYF
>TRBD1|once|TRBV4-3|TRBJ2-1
TGCGCCAGCAGCCCTGGACAGGGCGGTGGCTCCTACAATGAGCAGTTCTTC
CASSPGQGGGSYNEQFF
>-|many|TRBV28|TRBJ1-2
TGTGCCAGCAGTTTATTGAGGGACACTAACTATGGCTACACCTTC
CASSLLRDTNYGYTF
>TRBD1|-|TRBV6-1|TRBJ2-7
TGTGCCAGCAGTGAAGGACAGGGGCCCTACTACGAGCAGTACTTC
CASSEGQGPYYEQYF
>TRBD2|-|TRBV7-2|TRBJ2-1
TGTGCCAGCAGCTTAGGCCTAGCGGGAATGGATGAGCAGTTCTTC
CASSLGLAGMDEQFF
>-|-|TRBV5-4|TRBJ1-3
TGTGCCAGCAGCTTGGGCTACGGCTCTGGAAACACCATATATTTT
CASSLGYGSGNTIYF
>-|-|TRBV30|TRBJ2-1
TGTGCCTGGAGTGTACCCGACAGGCAGAATGAGCAGTTCTTC
CAWSVPDRQNEQFF
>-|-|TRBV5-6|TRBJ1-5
TGTGCCAGCAGCTTGGGGGGAGGGTTCGGAAATCAGCCCCAGCATTTT
CASSLGGGFGNQPQHF
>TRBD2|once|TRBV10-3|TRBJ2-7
TGTGCCATCAGTGAGGTTGGGACTAGCGGGGGGCCGAACGTGTACGAGCAGTACTTC
CAISEVGTSGGPNVYEQYF
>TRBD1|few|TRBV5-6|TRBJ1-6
TGTGCCAGCAGCCTGACAGGGAATTCACCCCTCCACTTT
CASSLTGNSPLHF
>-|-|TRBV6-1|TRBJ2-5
TGTGCCAGCGAGCTCAGGTACCAAGAGACCCAGTACTTC
CASELRYQETQYF
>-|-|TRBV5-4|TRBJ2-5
TGTGCCAGCAGCTCTAATCAGCAAGAGACCCAGTACTTC
CASSSNQQETQYF
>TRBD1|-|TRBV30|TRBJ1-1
TGTGCCTGGAGGCCGGGACAGGGGACTGAAGCTTTCTTT
CAWRPGQGTEAFF